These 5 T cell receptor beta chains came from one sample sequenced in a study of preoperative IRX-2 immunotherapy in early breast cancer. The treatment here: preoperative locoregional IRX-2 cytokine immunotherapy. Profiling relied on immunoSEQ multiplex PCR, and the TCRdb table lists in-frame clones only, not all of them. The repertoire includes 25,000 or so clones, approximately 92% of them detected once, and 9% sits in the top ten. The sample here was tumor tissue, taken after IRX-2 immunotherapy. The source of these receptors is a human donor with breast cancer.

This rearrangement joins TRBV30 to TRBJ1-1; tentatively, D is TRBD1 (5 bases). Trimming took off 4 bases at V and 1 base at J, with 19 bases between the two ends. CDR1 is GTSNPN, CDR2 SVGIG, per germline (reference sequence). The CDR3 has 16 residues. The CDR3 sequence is CAWIVRPGHTNTEAFF. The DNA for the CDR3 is TGTGCCTGGATAGTGCGGCCAGGACATACGAACACTGAAGCTTTCTTT.

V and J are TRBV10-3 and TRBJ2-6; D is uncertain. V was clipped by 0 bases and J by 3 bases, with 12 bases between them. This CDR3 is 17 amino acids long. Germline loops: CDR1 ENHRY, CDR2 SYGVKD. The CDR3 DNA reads TGTGCCATCAGTGAGTCGATGGGTTTGGGTGGGGCCAACGTCCTGACTTTC. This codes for CAISESMGLGGANVLTF.

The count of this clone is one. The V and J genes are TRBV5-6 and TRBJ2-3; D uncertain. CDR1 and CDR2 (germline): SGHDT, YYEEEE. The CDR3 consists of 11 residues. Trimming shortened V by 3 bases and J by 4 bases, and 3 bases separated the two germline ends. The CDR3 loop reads CASSSSDTQYF. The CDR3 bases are TGTGCCAGCAGCTCATCAGATACGCAGTATTTT.

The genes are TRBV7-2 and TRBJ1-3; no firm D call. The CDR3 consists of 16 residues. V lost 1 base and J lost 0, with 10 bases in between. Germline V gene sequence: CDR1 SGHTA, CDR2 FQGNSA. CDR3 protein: CASSLVVAFSGNTIYF. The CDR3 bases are TGTGCCAGCAGCTTAGTGGTCGCGTTCTCTGGAAACACCATATATTTT.

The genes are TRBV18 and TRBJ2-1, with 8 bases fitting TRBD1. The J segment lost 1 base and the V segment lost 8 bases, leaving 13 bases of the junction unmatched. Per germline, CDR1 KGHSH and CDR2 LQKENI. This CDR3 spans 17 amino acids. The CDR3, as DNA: TGTGCCAGCCCGGACAGGGACGGTGGGAGTTCCTACAATGAGCAGTTCTTC. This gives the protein CASPDRDGGSSYNEQFF.